This T cell receptor (beta chain) was profiled in a study of blood T cell repertoires in COVID-19. At the level of the study: The cDNA or gDNA used as material had been derived from T cells, B-cell-depleted T cells, or PBMCs.

V was clipped by 8 bases and J by 2 bases, with 21 bases between them. CDR3 length equals 16 residues. Germline V lookup: CDR1 MDHEN, CDR2 SYDVKM. Clones were read by immunoSEQ multiplex PCR, and TCRdb kept only the in-frame ones, dropping some. This sample carries about 200,000 clones, 85% of them seen once, and the ten largest clones take 18%. This clone occurred many times. The TCR sequence derives from a man aged 35-49 years who had recovered from COVID-19. The chain is built from TRBV28 and TRBJ2-5; D possibly corresponds to TRBD2 (5 bases). The sample taken for sequencing was PBMCs or T cells enriched from blood (not recorded which). The CDR3 nucleotides read TGTGCCAGCCGGATTCGGACGGGAAGAAGACAAGAGACCCAGTACTTC. This sequence encodes CASRIRTGRRQETQYF.